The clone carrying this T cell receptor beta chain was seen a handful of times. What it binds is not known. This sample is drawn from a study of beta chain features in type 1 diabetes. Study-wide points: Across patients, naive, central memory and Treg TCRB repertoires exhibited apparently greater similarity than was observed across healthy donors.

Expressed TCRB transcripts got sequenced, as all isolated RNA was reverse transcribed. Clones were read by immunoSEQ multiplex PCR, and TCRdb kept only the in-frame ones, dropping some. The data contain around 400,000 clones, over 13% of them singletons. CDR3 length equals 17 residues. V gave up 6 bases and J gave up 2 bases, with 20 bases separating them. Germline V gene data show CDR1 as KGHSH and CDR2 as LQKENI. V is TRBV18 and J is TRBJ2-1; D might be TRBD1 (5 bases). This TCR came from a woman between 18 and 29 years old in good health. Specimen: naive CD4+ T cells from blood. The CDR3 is CASSQMRTTRTYNEQFF. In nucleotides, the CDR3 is TGTGCCAGCTCCCAAATGAGGACAACGCGAACCTACAATGAGCAGTTCTTC.